The clone carrying this T cell receptor (beta chain) was detected only a few times. The V segment lost 4 bases and the J segment 6 bases; nucleotides outside the gene matches: 7. The CDR3 is made up of 15 amino acids. Germline V gives CDR1 LNHDA, CDR2 SQIVND (reference sequence). The sample is drawn from a study of blood T cells in healthy people across ages. Primed by a sample-barcoded 5' primer and a J-beta primer mix, a second PCR proceeded for about 6 to 12 cycles. In TCRdb, the 5' RACE reads were re-called with MiXCR into one record per CDR3 protein. The sample has under 700,000 distinct CDR3 sequences, 24% seen once. These same data were also listed under a study on T cells of mothers and their children.

This TCR came from a boy aged 10-17 years in good health. The V call is TRBV19, the J call TRBJ2-2; 8 bases map to TRBD1. Material: blood. The CDR3 spells CASSRQDRVAGELFF. CDR3 nucleotides: TGTGCCAGTAGTAGACAGGACAGGGTCGCCGGGGAGCTGTTTTTT. The variable domain in full, completed from reference TRBV19 and TRBJ2-2, reads DGGITQSPKYLFRKEGQNVTLSCEQNLNHDAMYWYRQDPGQGLRLIYYSQIVNDFQKGDIAEGYSVSREKKESFPLTVTSAQKNPTAFYLCASSRQDRVAGELFFGEGSRLTVL.